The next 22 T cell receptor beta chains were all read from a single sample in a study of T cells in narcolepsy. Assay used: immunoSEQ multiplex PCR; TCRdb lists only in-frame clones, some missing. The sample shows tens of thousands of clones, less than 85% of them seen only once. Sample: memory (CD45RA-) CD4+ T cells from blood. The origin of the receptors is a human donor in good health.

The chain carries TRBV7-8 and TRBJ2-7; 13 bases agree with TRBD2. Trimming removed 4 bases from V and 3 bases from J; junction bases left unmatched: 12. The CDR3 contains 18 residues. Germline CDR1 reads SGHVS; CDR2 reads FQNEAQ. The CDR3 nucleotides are TGTGCCAGCAGCTACCGGACTAGCGGGGGTTCCCGTGGCTACGAGCAGTACTTC. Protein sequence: CASSYRTSGGSRGYEQYF.

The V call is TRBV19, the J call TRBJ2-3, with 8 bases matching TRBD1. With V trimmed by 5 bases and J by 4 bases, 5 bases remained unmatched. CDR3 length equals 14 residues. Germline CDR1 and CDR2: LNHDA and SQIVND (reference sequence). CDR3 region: CASSFDRGSDTQYF. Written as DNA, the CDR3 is TGTGCCAGTAGTTTCGACAGGGGATCAGATACGCAGTATTTT. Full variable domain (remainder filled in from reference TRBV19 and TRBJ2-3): DGGITQSPKYLFRKEGQNVTLSCEQNLNHDAMYWYRQDPGQGLRLIYYSQIVNDFQKGDIAEGYSVSREKKESFPLTVTSAQKNPTAFYLCASSFDRGSDTQYFGPGTRLTVL.

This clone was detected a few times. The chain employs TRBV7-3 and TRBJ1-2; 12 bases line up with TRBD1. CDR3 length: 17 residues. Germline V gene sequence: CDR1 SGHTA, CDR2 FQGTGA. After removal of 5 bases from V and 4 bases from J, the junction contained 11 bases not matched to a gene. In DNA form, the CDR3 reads TGTGCCAGCAGCAACATTATGGGGACAGGGGGCTTCTATGGCTACACCTTC. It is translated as CASSNIMGTGGFYGYTF.

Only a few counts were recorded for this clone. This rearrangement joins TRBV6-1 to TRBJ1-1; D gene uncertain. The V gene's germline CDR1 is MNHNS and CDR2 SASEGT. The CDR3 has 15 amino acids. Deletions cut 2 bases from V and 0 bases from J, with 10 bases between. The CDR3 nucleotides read TGTGCCAGCAGTGAAAACGCAGGAATGAACACTGAAGCTTTCTTT. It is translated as CASSENAGMNTEAFF.

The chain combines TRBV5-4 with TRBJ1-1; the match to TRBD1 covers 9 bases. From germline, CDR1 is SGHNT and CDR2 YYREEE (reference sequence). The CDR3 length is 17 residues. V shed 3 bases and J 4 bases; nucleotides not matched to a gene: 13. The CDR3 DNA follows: TGTGCCAGCAGCTCGGACGGGACAGGGTTTTTTAGCACTGAAGCTTTCTTT. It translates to CASSSDGTGFFSTEAFF.

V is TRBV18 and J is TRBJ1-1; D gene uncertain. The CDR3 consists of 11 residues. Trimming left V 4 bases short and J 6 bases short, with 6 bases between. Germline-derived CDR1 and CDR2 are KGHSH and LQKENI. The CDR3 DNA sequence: TGTGCCAGCTCACAGTTAGCTGAAGCTTTCTTT. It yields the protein CASSQLAEAFF.

The CDR3 is CSVIGGGLKNIQYF. CDR3 nucleotide sequence: TGCAGCGTCATCGGGGGGGGACTCAAAAACATTCAGTACTTC. The rearrangement uses TRBV29-1 and TRBJ2-4; TRBD2 agrees at 8 bases. V was clipped by 6 bases and J by 3 bases; unmatched bases: 7. CDR3 length equals 14 residues. The germline CDR1 and CDR2 sequences are SQVTM and ANQGSEA.

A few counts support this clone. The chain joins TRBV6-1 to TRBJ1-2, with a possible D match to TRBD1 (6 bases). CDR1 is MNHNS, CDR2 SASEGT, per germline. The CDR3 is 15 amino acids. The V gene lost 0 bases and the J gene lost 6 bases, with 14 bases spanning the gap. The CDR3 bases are TGTGCCAGCAGTGAAGCTTCTGGCAGGGGACATGGCTACACCTTC. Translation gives CASSEASGRGHGYTF.

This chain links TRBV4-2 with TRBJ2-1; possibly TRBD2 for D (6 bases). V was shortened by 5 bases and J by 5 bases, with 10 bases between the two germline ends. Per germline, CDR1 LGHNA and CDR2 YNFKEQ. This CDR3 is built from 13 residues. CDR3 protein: CASSGDSHNEQFF. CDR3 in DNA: TGTGCCAGCAGCGGGGACTCTCACAATGAGCAGTTCTTC.

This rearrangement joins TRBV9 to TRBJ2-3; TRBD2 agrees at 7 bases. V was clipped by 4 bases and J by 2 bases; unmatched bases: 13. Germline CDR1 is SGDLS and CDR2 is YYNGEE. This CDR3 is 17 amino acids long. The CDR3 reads CASSPAASGGLTDTQYF. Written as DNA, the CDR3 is TGTGCCAGCAGCCCCGCGGCGTCGGGAGGCCTCACAGATACGCAGTATTTT.

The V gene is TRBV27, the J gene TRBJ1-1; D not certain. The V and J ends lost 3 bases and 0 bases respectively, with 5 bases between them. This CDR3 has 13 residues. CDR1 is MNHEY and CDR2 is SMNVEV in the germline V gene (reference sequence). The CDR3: CASSFSVNTEAFF. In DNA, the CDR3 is TGTGCCAGCAGTTTTTCAGTGAACACTGAAGCTTTCTTT.

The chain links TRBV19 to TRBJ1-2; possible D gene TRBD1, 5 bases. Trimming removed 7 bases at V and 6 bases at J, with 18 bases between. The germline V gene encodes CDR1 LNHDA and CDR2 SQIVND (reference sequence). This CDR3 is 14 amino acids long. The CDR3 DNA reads TGTGCCAGTACCCTATTCGTCGGGGCAGATGGCTACACCTTC. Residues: CASTLFVGADGYTF.

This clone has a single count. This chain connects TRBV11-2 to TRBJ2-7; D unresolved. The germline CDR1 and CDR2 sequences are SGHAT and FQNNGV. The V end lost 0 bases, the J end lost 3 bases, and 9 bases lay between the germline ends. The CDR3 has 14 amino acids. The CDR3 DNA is TGTGCCAGCAGCTTAGACACAGCGAGCTACGAGCAGTACTTC. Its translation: CASSLDTASYEQYF.

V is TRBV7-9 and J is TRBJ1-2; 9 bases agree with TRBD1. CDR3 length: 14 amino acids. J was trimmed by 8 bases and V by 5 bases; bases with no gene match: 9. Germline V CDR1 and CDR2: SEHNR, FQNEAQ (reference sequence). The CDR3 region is CASSPSGQGSGYTF. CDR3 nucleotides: TGTGCCAGCAGCCCGTCCGGACAGGGGAGCGGCTACACCTTC.

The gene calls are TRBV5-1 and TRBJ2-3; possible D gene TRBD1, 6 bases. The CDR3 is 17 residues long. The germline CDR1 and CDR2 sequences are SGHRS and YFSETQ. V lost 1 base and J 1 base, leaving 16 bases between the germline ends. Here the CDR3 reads CASSLWGTSRRTDTQYF. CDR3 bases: TGCGCCAGCAGCTTGTGGGGGACAAGCCGCCGCACAGATACGCAGTATTTT.

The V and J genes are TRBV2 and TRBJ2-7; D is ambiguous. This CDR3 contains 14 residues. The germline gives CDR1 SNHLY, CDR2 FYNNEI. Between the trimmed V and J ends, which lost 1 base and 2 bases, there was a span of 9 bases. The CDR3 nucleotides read TGTGCCAGCAGTGAAGAAGGGAATACCTACGAGCAGTACTTC. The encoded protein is CASSEEGNTYEQYF.

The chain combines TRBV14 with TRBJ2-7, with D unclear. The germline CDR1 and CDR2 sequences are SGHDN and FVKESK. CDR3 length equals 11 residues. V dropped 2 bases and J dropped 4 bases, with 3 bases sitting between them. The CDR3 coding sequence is TGTGCCAGCAGCCAATCGTACGAGCAGTACTTC. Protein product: CASSQSYEQYF.

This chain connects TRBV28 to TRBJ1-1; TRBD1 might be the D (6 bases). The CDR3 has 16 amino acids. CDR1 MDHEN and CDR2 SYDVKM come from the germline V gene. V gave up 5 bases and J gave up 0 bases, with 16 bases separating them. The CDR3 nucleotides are TGTGCCAGCAGTCCACTACAGGGAAATATGAACACTGAAGCTTTCTTT. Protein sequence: CASSPLQGNMNTEAFF. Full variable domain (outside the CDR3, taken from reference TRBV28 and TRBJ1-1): DVKVTQSSRYLVKRTGEKVFLECVQDMDHENMFWYRQDPGLGLRLIYFSYDVKMKEKGDIPEGYSVSREKKERFSLILESASTNQTSMYLCASSPLQGNMNTEAFFGQGTRLTVV.

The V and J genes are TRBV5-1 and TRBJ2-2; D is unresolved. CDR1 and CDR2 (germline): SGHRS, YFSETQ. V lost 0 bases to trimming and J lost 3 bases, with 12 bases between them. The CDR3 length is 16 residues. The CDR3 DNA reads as TGCGCCAGCAGCTTGGCCTCGAGTCGGGACACCGGGGAGCTGTTTTTT. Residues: CASSLASSRDTGELFF.

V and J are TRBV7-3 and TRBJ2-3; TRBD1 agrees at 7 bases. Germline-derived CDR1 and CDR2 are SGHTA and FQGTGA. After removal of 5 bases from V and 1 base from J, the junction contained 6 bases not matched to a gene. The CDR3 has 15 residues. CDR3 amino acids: CASSTDRVGTDTQYF. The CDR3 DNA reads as TGTGCCAGCAGCACAGACAGGGTCGGCACAGATACGCAGTATTTT.

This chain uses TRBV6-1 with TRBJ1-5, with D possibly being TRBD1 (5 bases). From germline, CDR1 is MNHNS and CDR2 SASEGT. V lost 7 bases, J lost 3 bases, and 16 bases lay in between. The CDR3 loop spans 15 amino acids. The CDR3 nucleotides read TGTGCCAGCAAAGAAATCCGGGGCCCCAATCAGCCCCAGCATTTT. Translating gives CASKEIRGPNQPQHF.

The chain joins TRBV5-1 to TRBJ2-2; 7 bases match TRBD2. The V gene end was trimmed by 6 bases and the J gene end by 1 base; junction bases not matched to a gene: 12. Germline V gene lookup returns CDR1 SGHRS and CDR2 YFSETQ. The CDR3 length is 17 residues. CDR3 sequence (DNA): TGCGCCAGCACCCCAGGACGGGGGGTCCGGAACACCGGGGAGCTGTTTTTT. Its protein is CASTPGRGVRNTGELFF.